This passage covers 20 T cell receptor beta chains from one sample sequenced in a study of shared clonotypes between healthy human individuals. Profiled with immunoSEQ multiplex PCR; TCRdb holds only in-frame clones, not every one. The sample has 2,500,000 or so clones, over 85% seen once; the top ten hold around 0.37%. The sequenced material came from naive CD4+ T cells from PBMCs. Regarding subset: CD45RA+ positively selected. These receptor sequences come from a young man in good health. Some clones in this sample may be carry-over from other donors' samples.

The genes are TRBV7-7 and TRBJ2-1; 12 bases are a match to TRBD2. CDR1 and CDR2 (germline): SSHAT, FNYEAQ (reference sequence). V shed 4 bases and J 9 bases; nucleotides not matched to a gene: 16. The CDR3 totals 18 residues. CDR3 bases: TGTGCCAGCAGCTCCTCGAGTTCACTAGCGGGAGGAATCGGTGAGCAGTTCTTC. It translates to CASSSSSSLAGGIGEQFF.

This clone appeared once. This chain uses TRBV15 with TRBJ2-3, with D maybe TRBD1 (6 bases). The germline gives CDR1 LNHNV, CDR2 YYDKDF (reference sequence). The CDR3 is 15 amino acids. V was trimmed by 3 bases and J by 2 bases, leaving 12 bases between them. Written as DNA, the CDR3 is TGTGCCACCAGCAGGTCGGGACAAATCACAGATACGCAGTATTTT. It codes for CATSRSGQITDTQYF.

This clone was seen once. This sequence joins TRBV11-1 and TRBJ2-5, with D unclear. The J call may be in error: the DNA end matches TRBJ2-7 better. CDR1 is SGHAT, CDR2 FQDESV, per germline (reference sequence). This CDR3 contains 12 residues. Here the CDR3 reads CASSFSGAEQYF. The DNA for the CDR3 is TGTGCCAGCAGCTTCTCGGGCGCCGAGCAGTACTTC.

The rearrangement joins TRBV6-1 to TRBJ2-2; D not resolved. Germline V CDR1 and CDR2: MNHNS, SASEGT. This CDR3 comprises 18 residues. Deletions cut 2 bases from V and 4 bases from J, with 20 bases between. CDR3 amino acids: CASSEILVSLSGTGELFF. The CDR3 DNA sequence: TGTGCCAGCAGTGAAATTTTAGTGTCGCTTTCAGGCACCGGGGAGCTGTTTTTT.

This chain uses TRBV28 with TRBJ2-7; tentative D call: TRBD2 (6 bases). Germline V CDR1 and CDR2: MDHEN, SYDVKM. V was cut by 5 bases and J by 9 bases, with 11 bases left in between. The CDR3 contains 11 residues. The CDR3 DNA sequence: TGTGCCAGCAGTAGAGGGCGGGGGCAGTACTTC. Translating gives CASSRGRGQYF.

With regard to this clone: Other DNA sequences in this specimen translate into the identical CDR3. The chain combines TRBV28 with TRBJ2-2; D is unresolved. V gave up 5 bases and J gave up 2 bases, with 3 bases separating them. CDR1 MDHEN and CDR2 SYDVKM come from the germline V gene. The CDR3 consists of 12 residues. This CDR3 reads CASSVNTGELFF. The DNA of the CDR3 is TGTGCCAGCAGTGTTAACACCGGGGAGCTGTTTTTT.

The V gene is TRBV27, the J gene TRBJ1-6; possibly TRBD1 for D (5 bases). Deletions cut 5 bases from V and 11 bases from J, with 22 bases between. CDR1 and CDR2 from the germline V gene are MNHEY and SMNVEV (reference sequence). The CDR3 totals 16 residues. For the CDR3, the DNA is TGTGCCAGCAGTCCCGCCGGGACCGGGATCCAGGCACCCCTCCACTTT. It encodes CASSPAGTGIQAPLHF.

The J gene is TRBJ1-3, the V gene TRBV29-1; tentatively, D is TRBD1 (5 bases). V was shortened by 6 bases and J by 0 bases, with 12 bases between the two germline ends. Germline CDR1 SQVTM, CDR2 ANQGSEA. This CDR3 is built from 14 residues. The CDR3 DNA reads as TGCAGCGTCCGCGGGGCGGCCTCTGGAAACACCATATATTTT. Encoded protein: CSVRGAASGNTIYF.

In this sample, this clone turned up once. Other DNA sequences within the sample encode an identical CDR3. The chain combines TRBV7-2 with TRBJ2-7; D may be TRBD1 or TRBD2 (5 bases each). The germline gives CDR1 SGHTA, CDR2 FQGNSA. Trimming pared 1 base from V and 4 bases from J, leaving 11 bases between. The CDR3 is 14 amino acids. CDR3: CASSLGRDGYEQYF. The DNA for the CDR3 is TGTGCCAGCAGCTTAGGTAGGGACGGTTACGAGCAGTACTTC.

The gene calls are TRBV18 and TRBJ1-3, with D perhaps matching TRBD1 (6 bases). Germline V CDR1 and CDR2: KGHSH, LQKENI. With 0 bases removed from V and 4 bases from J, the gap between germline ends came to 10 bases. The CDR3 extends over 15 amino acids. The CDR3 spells CASSPPNRVGNTIYF. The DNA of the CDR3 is TGTGCCAGCTCACCACCGAACAGGGTCGGAAACACCATATATTTT.

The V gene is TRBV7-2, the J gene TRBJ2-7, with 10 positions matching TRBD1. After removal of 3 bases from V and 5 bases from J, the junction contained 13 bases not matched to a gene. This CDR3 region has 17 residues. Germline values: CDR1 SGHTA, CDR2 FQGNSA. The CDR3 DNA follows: TGTGCCAGCAGCTTGCGACAGGGGGCTTTAGAGGTGCACGAGCAGTACTTC. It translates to CASSLRQGALEVHEQYF.

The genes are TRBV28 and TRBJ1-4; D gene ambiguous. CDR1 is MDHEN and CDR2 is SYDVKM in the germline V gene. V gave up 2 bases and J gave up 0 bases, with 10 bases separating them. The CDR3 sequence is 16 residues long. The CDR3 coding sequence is TGTGCCAGCAGTTTAAATCCAGGAACAACTAATGAAAAACTGTTTTTT. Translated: CASSLNPGTTNEKLFF.

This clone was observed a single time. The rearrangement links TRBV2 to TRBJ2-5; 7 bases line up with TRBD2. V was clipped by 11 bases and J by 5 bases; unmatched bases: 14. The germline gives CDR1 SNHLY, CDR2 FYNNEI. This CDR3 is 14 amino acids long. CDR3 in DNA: TGTGCCGGAGGGGAGGGAGGCTCGGTGGAGACCCAGTACTTC. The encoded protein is CAGGEGGSVETQYF.

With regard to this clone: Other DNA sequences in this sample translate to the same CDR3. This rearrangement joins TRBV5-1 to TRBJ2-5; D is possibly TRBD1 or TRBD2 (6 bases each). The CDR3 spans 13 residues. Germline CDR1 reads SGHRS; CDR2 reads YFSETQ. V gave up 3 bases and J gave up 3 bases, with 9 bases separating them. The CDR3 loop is CASSSGAEETQYF. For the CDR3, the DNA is TGCGCCAGCAGCTCGGGGGCAGAAGAGACCCAGTACTTC. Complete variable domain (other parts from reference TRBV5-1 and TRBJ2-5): KAGVTQTPRYLIKTRGQQVTLSCSPISGHRSVSWYQQTPGQGLQFLFEYFSETQRNKGNFPGRFSGRQFSNSRSEMNVSTLELGDSALYLCASSSGAEETQYFGPGTRLLVL.

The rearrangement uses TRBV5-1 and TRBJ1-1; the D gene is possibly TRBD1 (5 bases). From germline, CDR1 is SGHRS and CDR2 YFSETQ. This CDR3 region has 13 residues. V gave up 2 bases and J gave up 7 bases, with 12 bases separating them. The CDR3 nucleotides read TGCGCCAGCAGCTTCACGGGGGTAGGTGAAGCTTTCTTT. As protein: CASSFTGVGEAFF.

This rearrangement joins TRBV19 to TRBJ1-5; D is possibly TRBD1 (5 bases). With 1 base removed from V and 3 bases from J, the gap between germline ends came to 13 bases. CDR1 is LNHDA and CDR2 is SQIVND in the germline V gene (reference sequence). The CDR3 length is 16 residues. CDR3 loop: CASSIGLGTNNQPQHF. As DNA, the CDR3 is TGTGCCAGTAGTATAGGTTTAGGGACGAACAATCAGCCCCAGCATTTT.

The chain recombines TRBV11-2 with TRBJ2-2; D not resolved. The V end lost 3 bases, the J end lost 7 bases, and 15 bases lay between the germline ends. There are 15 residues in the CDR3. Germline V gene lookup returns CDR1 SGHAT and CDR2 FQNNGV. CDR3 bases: TGTGCCAGCAGCTTTGTACCGAAAGGAAGCGGGGAGCTGTTTTTT. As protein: CASSFVPKGSGELFF.

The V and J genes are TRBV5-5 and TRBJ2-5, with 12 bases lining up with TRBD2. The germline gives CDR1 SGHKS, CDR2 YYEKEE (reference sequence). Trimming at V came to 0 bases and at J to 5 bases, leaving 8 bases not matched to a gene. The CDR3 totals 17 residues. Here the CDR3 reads CASSLAILAGGGETQYF. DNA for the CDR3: TGTGCCAGCAGCTTGGCGATCCTAGCGGGAGGGGGGGAGACCCAGTACTTC. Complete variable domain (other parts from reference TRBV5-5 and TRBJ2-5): DAGVTQSPTHLIKTRGQQVTLRCSPISGHKSVSWYQQVLGQGPQFIFQYYEKEERGRGNFPDRFSARQFPNYSSELNVNALLLGDSALYLCASSLAILAGGGETQYFGPGTRLLVL.

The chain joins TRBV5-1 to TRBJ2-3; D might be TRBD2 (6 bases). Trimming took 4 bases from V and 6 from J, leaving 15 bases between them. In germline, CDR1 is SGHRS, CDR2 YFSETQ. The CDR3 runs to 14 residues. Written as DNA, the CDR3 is TGCGCCAGCAGCCCGCCCAACCGGGGGGATACGCAGTATTTT. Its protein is CASSPPNRGDTQYF.

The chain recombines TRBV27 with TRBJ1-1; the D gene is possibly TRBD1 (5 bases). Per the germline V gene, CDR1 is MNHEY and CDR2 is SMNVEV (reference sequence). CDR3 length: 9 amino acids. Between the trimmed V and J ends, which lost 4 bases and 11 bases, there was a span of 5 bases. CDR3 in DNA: TGTGCCAGCAGTTACAGGGCTTTCTTT. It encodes CASSYRAFF.